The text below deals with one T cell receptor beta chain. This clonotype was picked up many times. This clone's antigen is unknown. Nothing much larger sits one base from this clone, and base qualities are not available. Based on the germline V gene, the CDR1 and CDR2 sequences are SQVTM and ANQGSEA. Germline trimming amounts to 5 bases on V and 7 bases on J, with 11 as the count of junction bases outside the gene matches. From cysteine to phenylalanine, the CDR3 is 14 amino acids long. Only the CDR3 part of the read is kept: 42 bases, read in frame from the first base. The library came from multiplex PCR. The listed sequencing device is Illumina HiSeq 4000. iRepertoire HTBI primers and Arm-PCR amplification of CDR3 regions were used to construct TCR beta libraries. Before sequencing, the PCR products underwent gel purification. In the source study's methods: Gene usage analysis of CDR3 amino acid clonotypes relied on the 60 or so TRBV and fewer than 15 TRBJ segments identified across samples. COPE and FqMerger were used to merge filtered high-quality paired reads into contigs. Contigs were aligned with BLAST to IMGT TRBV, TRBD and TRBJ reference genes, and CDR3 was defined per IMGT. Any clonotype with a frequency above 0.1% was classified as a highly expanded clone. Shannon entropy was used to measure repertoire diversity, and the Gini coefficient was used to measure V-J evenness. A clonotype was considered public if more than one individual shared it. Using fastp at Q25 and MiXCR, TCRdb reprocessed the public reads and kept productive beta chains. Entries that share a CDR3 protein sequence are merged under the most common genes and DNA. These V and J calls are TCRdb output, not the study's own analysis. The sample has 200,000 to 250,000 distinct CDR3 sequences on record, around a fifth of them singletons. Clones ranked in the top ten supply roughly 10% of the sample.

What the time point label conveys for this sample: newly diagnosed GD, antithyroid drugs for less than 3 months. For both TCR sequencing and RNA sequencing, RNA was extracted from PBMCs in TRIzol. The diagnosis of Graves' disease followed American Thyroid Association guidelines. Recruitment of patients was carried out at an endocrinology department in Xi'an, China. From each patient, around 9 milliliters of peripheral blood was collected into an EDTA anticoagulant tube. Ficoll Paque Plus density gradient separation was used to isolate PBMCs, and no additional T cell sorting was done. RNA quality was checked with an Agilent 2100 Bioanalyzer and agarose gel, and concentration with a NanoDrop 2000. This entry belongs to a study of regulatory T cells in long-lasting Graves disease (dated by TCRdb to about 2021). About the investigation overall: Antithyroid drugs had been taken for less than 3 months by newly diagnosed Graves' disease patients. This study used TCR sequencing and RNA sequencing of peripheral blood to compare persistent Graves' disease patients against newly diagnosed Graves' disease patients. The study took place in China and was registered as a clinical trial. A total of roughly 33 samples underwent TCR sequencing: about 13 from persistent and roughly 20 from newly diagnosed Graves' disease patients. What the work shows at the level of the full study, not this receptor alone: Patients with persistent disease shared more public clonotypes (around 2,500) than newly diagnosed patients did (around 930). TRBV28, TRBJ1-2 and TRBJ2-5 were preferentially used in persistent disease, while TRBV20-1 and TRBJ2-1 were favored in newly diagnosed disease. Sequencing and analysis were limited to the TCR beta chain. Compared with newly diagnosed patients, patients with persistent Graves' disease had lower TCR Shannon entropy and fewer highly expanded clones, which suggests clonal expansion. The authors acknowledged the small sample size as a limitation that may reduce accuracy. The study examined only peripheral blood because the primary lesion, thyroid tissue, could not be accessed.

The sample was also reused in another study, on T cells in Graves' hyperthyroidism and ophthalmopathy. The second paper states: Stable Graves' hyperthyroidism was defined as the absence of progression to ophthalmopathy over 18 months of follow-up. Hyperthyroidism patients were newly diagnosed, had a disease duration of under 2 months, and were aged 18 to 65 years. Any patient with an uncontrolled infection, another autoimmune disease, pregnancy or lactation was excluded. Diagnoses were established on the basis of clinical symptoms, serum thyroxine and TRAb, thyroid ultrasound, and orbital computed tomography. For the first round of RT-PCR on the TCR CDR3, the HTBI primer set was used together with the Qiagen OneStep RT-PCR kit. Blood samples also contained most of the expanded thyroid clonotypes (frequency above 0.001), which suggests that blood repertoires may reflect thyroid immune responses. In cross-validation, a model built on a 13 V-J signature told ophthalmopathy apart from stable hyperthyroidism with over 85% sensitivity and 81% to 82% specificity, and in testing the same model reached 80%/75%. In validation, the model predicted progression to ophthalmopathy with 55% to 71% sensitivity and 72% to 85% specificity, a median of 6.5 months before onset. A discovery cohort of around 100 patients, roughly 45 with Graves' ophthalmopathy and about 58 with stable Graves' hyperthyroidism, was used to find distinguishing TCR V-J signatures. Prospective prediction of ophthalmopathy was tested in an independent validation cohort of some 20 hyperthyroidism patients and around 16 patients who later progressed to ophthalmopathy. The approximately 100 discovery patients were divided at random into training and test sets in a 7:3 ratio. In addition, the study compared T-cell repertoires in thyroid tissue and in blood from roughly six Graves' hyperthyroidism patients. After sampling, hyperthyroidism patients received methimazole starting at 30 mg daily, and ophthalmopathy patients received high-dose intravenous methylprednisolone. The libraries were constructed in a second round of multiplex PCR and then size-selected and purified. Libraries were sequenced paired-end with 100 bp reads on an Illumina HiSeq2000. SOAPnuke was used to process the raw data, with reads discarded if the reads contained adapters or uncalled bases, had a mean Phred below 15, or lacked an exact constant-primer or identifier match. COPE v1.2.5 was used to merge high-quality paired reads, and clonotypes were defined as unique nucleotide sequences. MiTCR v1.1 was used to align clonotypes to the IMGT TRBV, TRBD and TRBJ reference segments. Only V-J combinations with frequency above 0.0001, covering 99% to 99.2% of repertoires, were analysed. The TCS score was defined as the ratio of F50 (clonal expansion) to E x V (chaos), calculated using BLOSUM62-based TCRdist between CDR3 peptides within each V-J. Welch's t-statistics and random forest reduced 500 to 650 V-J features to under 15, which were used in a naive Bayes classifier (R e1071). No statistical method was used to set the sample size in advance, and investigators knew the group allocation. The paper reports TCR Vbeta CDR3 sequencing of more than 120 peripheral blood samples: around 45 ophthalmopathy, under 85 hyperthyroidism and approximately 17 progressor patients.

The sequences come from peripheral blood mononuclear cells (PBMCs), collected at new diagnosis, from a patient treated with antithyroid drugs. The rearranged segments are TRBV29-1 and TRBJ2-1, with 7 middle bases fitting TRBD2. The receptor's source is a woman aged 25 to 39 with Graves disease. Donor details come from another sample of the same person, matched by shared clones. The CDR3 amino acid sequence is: CSVSSGILVNEQFF. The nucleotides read TGCAGCGTTTCTAGCGGTATACTTGTGAATGAGCAGTTCTTC.